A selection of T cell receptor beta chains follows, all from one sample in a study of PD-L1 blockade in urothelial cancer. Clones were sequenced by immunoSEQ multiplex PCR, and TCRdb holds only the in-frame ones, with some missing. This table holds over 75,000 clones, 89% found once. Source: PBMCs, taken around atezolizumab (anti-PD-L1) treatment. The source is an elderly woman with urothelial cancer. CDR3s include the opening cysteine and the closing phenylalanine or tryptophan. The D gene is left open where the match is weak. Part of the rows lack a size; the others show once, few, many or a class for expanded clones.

CDR3 DNA: TGTGCCAGCAGCTCTACTGAGGGTAGCGAAAAACTGTTTTTT; CDR3 protein: CASSSTEGSEKLFF; V gene: TRBV5-4; J gene: TRBJ1-4; clone size: few; CDR3 length: 14; D gene: -
CDR3 DNA: TGCGCCAGCACACCACAGGGGACTAACTATGGCTACACCTTC; CDR3 protein: CASTPQGTNYGYTF; V gene: TRBV5-1; J gene: TRBJ1-2; clone size: once; CDR3 length: 14; D gene: TRBD1
CDR3 DNA: TGTGCCAGTAGCCAGACAGGGGCCTCAAATGAAGCTTTCTTT; CDR3 protein: CASSQTGASNEAFF; V gene: TRBV19; J gene: TRBJ1-1; clone size: once; CDR3 length: 14; D gene: TRBD1
CDR3 DNA: TGTGCCAGCAGTTTATCGGACAGGGGTTCCTACGAGCAGTACTTC; CDR3 protein: CASSLSDRGSYEQYF; V gene: TRBV27; J gene: TRBJ2-7; clone size: -; CDR3 length: 15; D gene: TRBD1
CDR3 DNA: TGTGCCAGCAGCTTAGGACAGTACAATCAGCCCCAGCATTTT; CDR3 protein: CASSLGQYNQPQHF; V gene: TRBV5-6; J gene: TRBJ1-5; clone size: -; CDR3 length: 14; D gene: -
CDR3 DNA: TGTGCCAGCAGTGCACAGGGGGCGCGGTTAGGCGGCTACACCTTC; CDR3 protein: CASSAQGARLGGYTF; V gene: TRBV25-1; J gene: TRBJ1-2; clone size: few; CDR3 length: 15; D gene: TRBD1
CDR3 DNA: TGTGCCAGTAGTATCAAGCACCATAACCTGAATGAGCAGTTCTTC; CDR3 protein: CASSIKHHNLNEQFF; V gene: TRBV19; J gene: TRBJ2-1; clone size: -; CDR3 length: 15; D gene: -
CDR3 DNA: TGTGCCAGCAGCGGGCCACTTCATACCTACGAGCAGTACTTC; CDR3 protein: CASSGPLHTYEQYF; V gene: TRBV5-6; J gene: TRBJ2-7; clone size: -; CDR3 length: 14; D gene: -
CDR3 DNA: TGTGCCAGCTCACTAGCGGGAGCGCTGATCAATGAGCAGTTCTTC; CDR3 protein: CASSLAGALINEQFF; V gene: TRBV18; J gene: TRBJ2-1; clone size: medium-sized; CDR3 length: 15; D gene: TRBD2
CDR3 DNA: TGTGCCAGCAGCTTAGGGGGCGCAAGGTACGAGCAGTACTTC; CDR3 protein: CASSLGGARYEQYF; V gene: TRBV7-9; J gene: TRBJ2-7; clone size: -; CDR3 length: 14; D gene: -
CDR3 DNA: TGTGCCAGCAGTTTAAAGGGGTTCTATGGCTACACCTTC; CDR3 protein: CASSLKGFYGYTF; V gene: TRBV27; J gene: TRBJ1-2; clone size: -; CDR3 length: 13; D gene: -
CDR3 DNA: TGTGCCAGCAGTTTAACGGTTGGACAGACATATGGCTACACCTTC; CDR3 protein: CASSLTVGQTYGYTF; V gene: TRBV27; J gene: TRBJ1-2; clone size: once; CDR3 length: 15; D gene: -
CDR3 DNA: TGTGCCAGCAGCCGTTCACCCGGGTTCTCAGATGGCTACACCTTC; CDR3 protein: CASSRSPGFSDGYTF; V gene: TRBV7-9; J gene: TRBJ1-2; clone size: -; CDR3 length: 15; D gene: -
CDR3 DNA: TGTGCCAGTAGTATCGCGAGGGTGATGGATGAAAAACTGTTTTTT; CDR3 protein: CASSIARVMDEKLFF; V gene: TRBV19; J gene: TRBJ1-4; clone size: -; CDR3 length: 15; D gene: -
CDR3 DNA: TGTGCCAGTAGTATCCCAGGATCACATAGCAATCAGCCCCAGCATTTT; CDR3 protein: CASSIPGSHSNQPQHF; V gene: TRBV19; J gene: TRBJ1-5; clone size: -; CDR3 length: 16; D gene: -
CDR3 DNA: TGTGCCAGCAGCGTAGGGCCAGATAGCAATCAGCCCCAGCATTTT; CDR3 protein: CASSVGPDSNQPQHF; V gene: TRBV9; J gene: TRBJ1-5; clone size: -; CDR3 length: 15; D gene: -
CDR3 DNA: TGTGCCAGCAGCGTAGCGGGACTAGCGGGAGTCCCCCAAGAGACCCAGTACTTC; CDR3 protein: CASSVAGLAGVPQETQYF; V gene: TRBV9; J gene: TRBJ2-5; clone size: -; CDR3 length: 18; D gene: TRBD2
CDR3 DNA: TGTGCCAGCAGTGTAACTAGCGGGAGAGGGGATACGCAGTATTTT; CDR3 protein: CASSVTSGRGDTQYF; V gene: TRBV28; J gene: TRBJ2-3; clone size: -; CDR3 length: 15; D gene: TRBD2
CDR3 DNA: TGTGCCAGTAGAGGAACAGGGGGTACCACCGGGGAGCTGTTTTTT; CDR3 protein: CASRGTGGTTGELFF; V gene: TRBV19; J gene: TRBJ2-2; clone size: -; CDR3 length: 15; D gene: TRBD1
CDR3 DNA: TGTGCCAGCAGCCCCAGAAGCGGGAGCCCCTACGAGCAGTACTTC; CDR3 protein: CASSPRSGSPYEQYF; V gene: TRBV7-3; J gene: TRBJ2-7; clone size: -; CDR3 length: 15; D gene: TRBD2
CDR3 DNA: TGCGCCAGCAGTGAGGCGTTGGGACAGGGCTACGAGCAGTACTTC; CDR3 protein: CASSEALGQGYEQYF; V gene: TRBV10-1; J gene: TRBJ2-7; clone size: -; CDR3 length: 15; D gene: TRBD1
CDR3 DNA: TGTGCCAGCAGCTTGGCAGCGATACGCACAGATACGCAGTATTTT; CDR3 protein: CASSLAAIRTDTQYF; V gene: TRBV5-8; J gene: TRBJ2-3; clone size: -; CDR3 length: 15; D gene: -
CDR3 DNA: TGTGCCAGCAGCTTGGGACTAGTCCATGCCTACGAGCAGTACTTC; CDR3 protein: CASSLGLVHAYEQYF; V gene: TRBV5-5; J gene: TRBJ2-7; clone size: -; CDR3 length: 15; D gene: -
CDR3 DNA: TGTGCCTGCCTGGGACAGGGGTATGAAAAACTGTTTTTT; CDR3 protein: CACLGQGYEKLFF; V gene: TRBV28; J gene: TRBJ1-4; clone size: -; CDR3 length: 13; D gene: TRBD1
CDR3 DNA: TGTGCCAGCAGCGTAGGGCGGTCTAGAGCTGGAAACACCATATATTTT; CDR3 protein: CASSVGRSRAGNTIYF; V gene: TRBV9; J gene: TRBJ1-3; clone size: -; CDR3 length: 16; D gene: -
CDR3 DNA: TGCAGCGTTGGGACAGGGAATAACTATGGCTACACCTTC; CDR3 protein: CSVGTGNNYGYTF; V gene: TRBV29-1; J gene: TRBJ1-2; clone size: -; CDR3 length: 13; D gene: TRBD1
CDR3 DNA: TGTGCCAGCAGCTCCCCCGGCGGGACAGGGGTTGAAAAACTGTTTTTT; CDR3 protein: CASSSPGGTGVEKLFF; V gene: TRBV7-2; J gene: TRBJ1-4; clone size: -; CDR3 length: 16; D gene: TRBD1
CDR3 DNA: TGTGCCAGCAGTGGACAGACAGTATCCGCTGAAGCTTTCTTT; CDR3 protein: CASSGQTVSAEAFF; V gene: TRBV28; J gene: TRBJ1-1; clone size: -; CDR3 length: 14; D gene: -
CDR3 DNA: TGCGCCAGCACAGTACAGCCTAACAGCTACGAGCAGTACTTC; CDR3 protein: CASTVQPNSYEQYF; V gene: TRBV5-1; J gene: TRBJ2-7; clone size: -; CDR3 length: 14; D gene: -
CDR3 DNA: TGTGCCAGCAGCCAAGAAAGCCCGAACACTGAAGCTTTCTTT; CDR3 protein: CASSQESPNTEAFF; V gene: TRBV4-2; J gene: TRBJ1-1; clone size: -; CDR3 length: 14; D gene: -
CDR3 DNA: TGTGCCAGCAGCCTGGGGGCTAGCGGGAGTATCTACGAGCAGTACTTC; CDR3 protein: CASSLGASGSIYEQYF; V gene: TRBV5-4; J gene: TRBJ2-7; clone size: -; CDR3 length: 16; D gene: TRBD2
CDR3 DNA: TGTGCCAGCAGCCAGGGGACTAGCGGGATTTACAATGAGCAGTTCTTC; CDR3 protein: CASSQGTSGIYNEQFF; V gene: TRBV7-9; J gene: TRBJ2-1; clone size: -; CDR3 length: 16; D gene: TRBD2
CDR3 DNA: TGTGCCAGCTCACCTAAAGCGGGAGTGAGGAACGAGCAGTACTTC; CDR3 protein: CASSPKAGVRNEQYF; V gene: TRBV18; J gene: TRBJ2-7; clone size: -; CDR3 length: 15; D gene: TRBD2